This TCR beta chain was identified in a study of blood T cell repertoires in COVID-19. Looking at the study overall: COVID-19 samples, acute and convalescent, were from the United States, Italy and Spain. From T cells, B-cell-depleted T cells, or PBMCs came the material, which was cDNA or gDNA.

The trim removed 1 base at V and 5 bases at J, leaving 4 bases unmatched. This CDR3 contains 14 residues. Germline V lookup: CDR1 MGHDK, CDR2 SYGVNS. In the original analysis: How many nucleated cells were present was estimated from reference gene primer amplification. Only in-frame clones appear in the TCRdb table, and some are missing; sequencing was by immunoSEQ multiplex PCR. That table gives V, J and clone size, and the DNA gave D and trimming. Of approximately 670,000 clones in the sample, 85% to 90% were seen once. This clone was observed a single time. The receptor comes from a woman under 30 with acute or convalescent COVID-19. This chain uses TRBV25-1 with TRBJ1-2; the match to TRBD1 covers 7 bases. Sequenced input: peripheral blood. The CDR3 DNA reads as TGTGCCAGCAGTGAATGGGGACAGAGGTATGGCTACACCTTC. This encodes CASSEWGQRYGYTF.